The T cell receptor beta chain described here comes from a study of CD8 T cells in ankylosing spondylitis. Study findings and constraints: What seemed typical of ankylosing spondylitis blood was a TCR beta motif built from about 8 highly homologous variants. Within matched ankylosing spondylitis synovial fluid, disease-linked clones were reportedly significantly enriched.

The TCR beta libraries were generated through quantitative 5'-RACE incorporating molecular barcodes. TCRdb called the 5' RACE reads again in MiXCR, with one record for every CDR3 protein. The data contain 400,000 or so distinct CDR3 sequences, more than 25% of them singletons. With regard to this clonotype: The antigen remains undetermined.

Sequences were obtained from blood, either unsorted or a sorted T cell fraction (not recorded which). The receptor was derived from a male donor with ankylosing spondylitis.

This CDR3 reads CASSPVLAGGGEQFF. The DNA for the CDR3 is TGTGCCAGCAGCCCCGTGCTAGCGGGAGGTGGGGAGCAGTTCTTC. This chain uses TRBV7-2 with TRBJ2-1; 11 positions agree with TRBD2. The CDR3 spans 15 residues. V was clipped by 5 bases and J by 10 bases; unmatched bases: 10. In germline, CDR1 is SGHTA, CDR2 FQGNSA.